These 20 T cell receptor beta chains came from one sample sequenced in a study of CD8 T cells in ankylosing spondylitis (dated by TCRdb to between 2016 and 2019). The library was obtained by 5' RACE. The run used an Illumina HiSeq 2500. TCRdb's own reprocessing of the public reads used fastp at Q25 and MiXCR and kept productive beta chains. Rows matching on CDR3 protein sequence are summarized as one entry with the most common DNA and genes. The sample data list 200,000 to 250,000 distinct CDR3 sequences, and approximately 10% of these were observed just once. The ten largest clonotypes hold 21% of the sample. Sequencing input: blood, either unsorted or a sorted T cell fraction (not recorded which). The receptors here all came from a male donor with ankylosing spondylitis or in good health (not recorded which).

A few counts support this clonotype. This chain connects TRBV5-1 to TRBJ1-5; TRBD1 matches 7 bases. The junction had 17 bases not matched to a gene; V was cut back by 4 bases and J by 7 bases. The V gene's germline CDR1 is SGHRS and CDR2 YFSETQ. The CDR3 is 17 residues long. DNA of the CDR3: TGCGCCAGCAGCCCAGGGGGAGGTCGGGGTGTCGCGCAGCCCCAGCATTTT. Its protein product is CASSPGGGRGVAQPQHF.

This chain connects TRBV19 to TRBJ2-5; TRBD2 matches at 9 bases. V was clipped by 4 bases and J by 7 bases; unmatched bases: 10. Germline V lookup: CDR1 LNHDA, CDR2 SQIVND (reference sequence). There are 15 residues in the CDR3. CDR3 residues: CASSTNPSGTSTQYF. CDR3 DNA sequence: TGTGCCAGTAGTACCAACCCTAGCGGGACTTCGACCCAGTACTTC.

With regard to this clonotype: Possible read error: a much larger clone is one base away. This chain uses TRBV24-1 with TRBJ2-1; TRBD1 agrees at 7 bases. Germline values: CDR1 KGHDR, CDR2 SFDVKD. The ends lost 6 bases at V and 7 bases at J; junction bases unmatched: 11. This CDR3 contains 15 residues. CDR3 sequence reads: CATSRTVTGRNEQFF. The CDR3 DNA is TGTGCCACCAGTCGTACCGTGACAGGGAGAAATGAGCAGTTCTTC.

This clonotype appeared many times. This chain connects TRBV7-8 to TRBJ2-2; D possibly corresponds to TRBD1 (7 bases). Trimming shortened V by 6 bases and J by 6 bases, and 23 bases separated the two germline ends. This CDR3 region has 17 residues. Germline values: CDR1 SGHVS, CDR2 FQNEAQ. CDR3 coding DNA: TGTGCCAGCAGTCAGACCGCCGGGACAGCGGGTGCCGGGGAGCTGTTTTTT. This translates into CASSQTAGTAGAGELFF. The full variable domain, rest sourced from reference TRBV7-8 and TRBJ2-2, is GAGVSQSPRYKVAKRGQDVALRCDPISGHVSLFWYQQALGQGPEFLTYFQNEAQLDKSGLPSDRFFAERPEGSVSTLKIQRTQQEDSAVYLCASSQTAGTAGAGELFFGEGSRLTVL.

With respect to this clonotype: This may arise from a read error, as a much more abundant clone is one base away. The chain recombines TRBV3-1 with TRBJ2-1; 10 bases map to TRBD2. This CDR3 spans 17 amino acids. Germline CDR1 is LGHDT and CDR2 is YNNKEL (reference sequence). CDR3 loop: CARSQDSAGGHHNEQFF. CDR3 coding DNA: TGTGCCCGCAGCCAAGACTCAGCGGGGGGGCATCACAATGAGCAGTTCTTC.

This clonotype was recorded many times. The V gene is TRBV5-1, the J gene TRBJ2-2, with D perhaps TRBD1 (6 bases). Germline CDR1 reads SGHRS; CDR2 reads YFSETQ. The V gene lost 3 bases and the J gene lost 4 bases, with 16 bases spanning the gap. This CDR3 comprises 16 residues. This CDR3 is CASSYNPGQSTGELFF. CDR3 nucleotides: TGCGCCAGCAGCTACAATCCGGGACAAAGCACCGGGGAGCTGTTTTTT. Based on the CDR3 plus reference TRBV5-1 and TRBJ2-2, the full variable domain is KAGVTQTPRYLIKTRGQQVTLSCSPISGHRSVSWYQQTPGQGLQFLFEYFSETQRNKGNFPGRFSGRQFSNSRSEMNVSTLELGDSALYLCASSYNPGQSTGELFFGEGSRLTVL.

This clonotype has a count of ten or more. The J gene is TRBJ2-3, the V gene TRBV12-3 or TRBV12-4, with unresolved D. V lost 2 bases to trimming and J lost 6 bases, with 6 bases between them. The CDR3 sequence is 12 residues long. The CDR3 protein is CASSLSEDTQYF. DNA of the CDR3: TGTGCCAGCAGTTTATCTGAGGATACGCAGTATTTT.

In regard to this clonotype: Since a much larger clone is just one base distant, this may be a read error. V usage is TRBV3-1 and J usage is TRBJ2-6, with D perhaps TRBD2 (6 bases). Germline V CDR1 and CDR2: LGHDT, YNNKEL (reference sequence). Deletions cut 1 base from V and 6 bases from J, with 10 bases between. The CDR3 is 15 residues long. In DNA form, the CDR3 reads TGTGCCAGCAGCCAAGGGACTACCGAGGCCAACGTCCTGACTTTC. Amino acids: CASSQGTTEANVLTF.

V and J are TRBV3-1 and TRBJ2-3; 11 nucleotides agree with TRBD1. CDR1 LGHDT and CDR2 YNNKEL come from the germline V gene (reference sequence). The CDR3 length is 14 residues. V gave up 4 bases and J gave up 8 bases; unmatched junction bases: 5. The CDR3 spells CASSPLDRGRTQYF. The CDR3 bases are TGTGCCAGCAGCCCCTTGGACAGGGGGCGTACGCAGTATTTT.

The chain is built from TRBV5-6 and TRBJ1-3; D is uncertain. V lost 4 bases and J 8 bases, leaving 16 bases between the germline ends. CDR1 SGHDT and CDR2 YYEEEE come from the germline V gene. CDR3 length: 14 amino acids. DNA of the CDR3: TGTGCCAGCAGCCCTATCGGGTCCGGGGACACCATATATTTT. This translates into CASSPIGSGDTIYF.

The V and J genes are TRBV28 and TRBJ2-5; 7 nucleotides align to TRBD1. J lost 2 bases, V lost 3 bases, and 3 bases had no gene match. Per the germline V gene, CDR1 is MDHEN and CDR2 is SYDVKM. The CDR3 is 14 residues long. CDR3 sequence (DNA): TGTGCCAGCAGTTTCTCACAGGGGCAAGAGACCCAGTACTTC. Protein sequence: CASSFSQGQETQYF.

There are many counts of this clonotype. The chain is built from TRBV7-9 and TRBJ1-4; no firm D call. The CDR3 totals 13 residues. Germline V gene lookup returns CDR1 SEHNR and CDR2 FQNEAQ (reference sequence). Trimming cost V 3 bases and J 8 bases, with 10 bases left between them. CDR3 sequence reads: CASSLRAGEKLFF. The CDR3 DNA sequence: TGTGCCAGCAGCTTGAGGGCTGGCGAAAAACTGTTTTTT.

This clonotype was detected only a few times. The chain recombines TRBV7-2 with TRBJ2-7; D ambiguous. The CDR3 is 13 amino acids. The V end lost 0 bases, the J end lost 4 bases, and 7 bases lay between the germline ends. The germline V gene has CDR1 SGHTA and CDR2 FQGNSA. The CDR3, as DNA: TGTGCCAGCAGCTTAGCGACGTGGTACGAGCAGTACTTC. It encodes CASSLATWYEQYF.

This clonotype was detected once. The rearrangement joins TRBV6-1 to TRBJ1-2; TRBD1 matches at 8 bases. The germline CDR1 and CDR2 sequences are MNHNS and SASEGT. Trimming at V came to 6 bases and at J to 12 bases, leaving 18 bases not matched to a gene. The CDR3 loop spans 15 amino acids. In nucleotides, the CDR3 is TGTGCCAGCAGAACCTTGGGACAGGCCTCGGAGGGCGACACCTTC. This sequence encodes CASRTLGQASEGDTF.

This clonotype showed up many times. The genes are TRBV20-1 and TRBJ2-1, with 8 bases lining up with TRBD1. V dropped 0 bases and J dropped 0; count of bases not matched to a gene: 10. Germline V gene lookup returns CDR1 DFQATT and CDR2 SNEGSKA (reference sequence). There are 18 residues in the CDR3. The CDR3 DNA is TGCAGTGCTAGAGATTGGGAAAGGGACAGGAGCTCCTACAATGAGCAGTTCTTC. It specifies CSARDWERDRSSYNEQFF.

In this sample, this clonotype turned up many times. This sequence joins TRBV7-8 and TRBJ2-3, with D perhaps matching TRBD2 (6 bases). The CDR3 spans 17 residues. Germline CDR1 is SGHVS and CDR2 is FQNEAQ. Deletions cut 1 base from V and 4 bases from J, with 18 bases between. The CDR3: CASSLVGGAVLADTQYF. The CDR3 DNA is TGTGCCAGCAGCTTAGTCGGGGGAGCGGTGTTGGCAGATACGCAGTATTTT.

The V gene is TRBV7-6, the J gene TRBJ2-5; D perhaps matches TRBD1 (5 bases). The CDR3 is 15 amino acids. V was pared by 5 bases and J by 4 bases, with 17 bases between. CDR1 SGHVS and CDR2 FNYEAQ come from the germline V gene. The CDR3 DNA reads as TGTGCCAGCAGCCCTCGGGCAGGGCAGGCAGAGACCCAGTACTTC. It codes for CASSPRAGQAETQYF.

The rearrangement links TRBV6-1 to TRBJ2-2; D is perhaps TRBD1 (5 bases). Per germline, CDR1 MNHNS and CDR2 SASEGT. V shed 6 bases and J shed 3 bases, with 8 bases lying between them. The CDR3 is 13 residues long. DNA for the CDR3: TGTGCCAGCAGGACAGTGGACACCGGGGAGCTGTTTTTT. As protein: CASRTVDTGELFF.

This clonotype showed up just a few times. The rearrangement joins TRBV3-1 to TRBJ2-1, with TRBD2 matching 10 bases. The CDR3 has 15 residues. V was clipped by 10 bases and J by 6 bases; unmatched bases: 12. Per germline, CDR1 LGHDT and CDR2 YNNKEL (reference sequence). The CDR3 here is CATSVSSGGANEQFF. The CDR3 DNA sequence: TGTGCCACCTCCGTGAGCAGCGGGGGGGCCAATGAGCAGTTCTTC.

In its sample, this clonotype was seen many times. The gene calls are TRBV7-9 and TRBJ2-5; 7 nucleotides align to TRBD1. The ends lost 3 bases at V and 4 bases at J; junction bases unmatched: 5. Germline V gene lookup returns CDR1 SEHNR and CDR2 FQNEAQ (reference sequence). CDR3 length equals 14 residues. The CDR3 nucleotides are TGTGCCAGCAGCTTGACAGGGTTAGGAGAGACCCAGTACTTC. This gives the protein CASSLTGLGETQYF.